The 24 T cell receptor beta chains given below trace back to one sample, sequenced in a study of cytomegalovirus exposure and HLA in healthy donors. It was with 60 Vbeta and 13 Jbeta primers that the PCR ran. Method: immunoSEQ multiplex PCR; TCRdb's copy keeps in-frame clones and lacks some. Counted here are about 190,000 clones, roughly 76% occurring once; the ten biggest clones make up around 2.2%. Sequenced material: PBMCs. The receptors here all came from a young woman in good health and CMV-seropositive.

V usage is TRBV2 and J usage is TRBJ1-1; no clear D. There are 12 residues in the CDR3. Germline V CDR1 and CDR2: SNHLY, FYNNEI. Trimming stripped 7 bases from V and 6 bases from J, with 12 bases between. The CDR3 reads CASKRSAAEAFF. The CDR3 coding sequence is TGTGCCAGCAAAAGGAGCGCGGCTGAAGCTTTCTTT.

The sample holds one count of this clone. V and J are TRBV29-1 and TRBJ1-2, with 7 bases aligning to TRBD1. Germline V gene lookup returns CDR1 SQVTM and CDR2 ANQGSEA. Unmatched junction bases numbered 23, after V lost 7 bases and J lost 3 bases. CDR3 size: 18 residues. The CDR3 reads CSARGAPLPGQRYYGYTF. The CDR3 nucleotides read TGCAGCGCCAGAGGGGCCCCCCTGCCGGGACAGAGGTACTATGGCTACACCTTC.

J is TRBJ1-1 and V is TRBV5-1; 7 positions match TRBD1. Germline CDR1 and CDR2: SGHRS and YFSETQ. This CDR3 spans 16 amino acids. The ends lost 0 bases at V and 0 bases at J; junction bases unmatched: 5. CDR3 amino acids: CASSLEPTGLNTEAFF. The CDR3 DNA follows: TGCGCCAGCAGCTTGGAGCCGACAGGGCTGAACACTGAAGCTTTCTTT. Filled out from reference TRBV5-1 and TRBJ1-1, the complete variable domain reads KAGVTQTPRYLIKTRGQQVTLSCSPISGHRSVSWYQQTPGQGLQFLFEYFSETQRNKGNFPGRFSGRQFSNSRSEMNVSTLELGDSALYLCASSLEPTGLNTEAFFGQGTRLTVV.

The chain uses TRBV10-3 and TRBJ1-4; 7 positions match TRBD1. CDR3 length: 13 residues. Germline V gene data show CDR1 as ENHRY and CDR2 as SYGVKD. The V segment lost 6 bases and the J segment 5 bases; nucleotides outside the gene matches: 3. DNA for the CDR3: TGTGCCATCAGGGGACAGTCCAATGAAAAACTGTTTTTT. Translating it yields CAIRGQSNEKLFF.

V gene TRBV5-8 combines with J gene TRBJ2-7, with 9 bases matching TRBD1. The ends lost 7 bases at V and 0 bases at J; junction bases unmatched: 8. The CDR3 contains 15 residues. Germline V lookup: CDR1 SGHTS, CDR2 YDEGEE. As DNA, the CDR3 is TGTGCCAGCGCATGGGTGGGACAGGGCTCCTACGAGCAGTACTTC. Amino acids: CASAWVGQGSYEQYF.

This chain uses TRBV20-1 with TRBJ1-1; tentatively, D is TRBD1 (5 bases). Trimming shortened V by 4 bases and J by 11 bases, and 14 bases separated the two germline ends. Germline-derived CDR1 and CDR2 are DFQATT and SNEGSKA (reference sequence). This CDR3 has 11 residues. The CDR3 DNA follows: TGCAGTGCTATCGTTAGGGGCCTGGCTTTCTTT. The encoded protein is CSAIVRGLAFF.

The chain employs TRBV5-1 and TRBJ2-3; perhaps TRBD1 as D (5 bases). The V end was cut by 4 bases, the J end by 1 base, with 16 bases between. The CDR3 is made up of 16 amino acids. In germline, CDR1 is SGHRS, CDR2 YFSETQ. CDR3 loop: CASSPFTGGGTDTQYF. CDR3 nucleotides: TGCGCCAGCAGCCCCTTTACAGGTGGGGGCACAGATACGCAGTATTTT.

This sequence joins TRBV9 and TRBJ2-1, with 9 bases fitting TRBD2. With V trimmed by 4 bases and J by 2 bases, 10 bases remained unmatched. This CDR3 comprises 17 residues. Germline CDR1 reads SGDLS; CDR2 reads YYNGEE. CDR3 bases: TGTGCCAGCAGCCCCCGTAGGACTAGCGCGACCTACAATGAGCAGTTCTTC. Its translation is CASSPRRTSATYNEQFF.

V is TRBV2 and J is TRBJ1-3; TRBD1 matches 9 bases. CDR1 SNHLY and CDR2 FYNNEI come from the germline V gene. Trimming took 6 bases from V and 8 from J; bases not matched to a gene: 8. The CDR3 is 14 amino acids. CDR3 loop: CASSPGTGIDTIYF. The DNA of the CDR3 is TGTGCCAGCAGCCCCGGGACAGGGATAGACACCATATATTTT.

The V gene is TRBV4-3, the J gene TRBJ2-3; 10 bases are shared with TRBD1. V lost 1 base and J lost 6; bases outside the gene matches: 4. This CDR3 contains 15 residues. Germline V gives CDR1 LGHNA, CDR2 YSLEER. The CDR3, as DNA: TGCGCCAGCAGCCAAGGACAGGGGGCATGGGATACGCAGTATTTT. This encodes CASSQGQGAWDTQYF.

The J gene is TRBJ1-2, the V gene TRBV28; D might be TRBD1 (5 bases). Germline CDR1 and CDR2: MDHEN and SYDVKM. V lost 4 bases and J lost 2, with 17 bases in between. The CDR3 has 16 residues. CDR3: CASSSWGGLGNYGYTF. The CDR3 DNA follows: TGTGCCAGCAGTTCTTGGGGGGGATTGGGGAACTATGGCTACACCTTC.

V usage is TRBV28 and J usage is TRBJ2-5, with TRBD2 matching over 9 bases. The J call may not be correct, given that the DNA end is closer to TRBJ2-7. The CDR3 totals 15 residues. Germline V CDR1 and CDR2: MDHEN, SYDVKM. CDR3 coding DNA: TGTGCCAGCAACCTTAGCGGGAGCCGCTCCTACGAGCAGTACTTC. Residues: CASNLSGSRSYEQYF.

This clone was found a few times. The V call is TRBV10-3, the J call TRBJ1-1; 7 bases line up with TRBD1. Losses at the gene ends were 7 bases for V and 1 base for J; bases not matched to a gene: 3. Germline V gives CDR1 ENHRY, CDR2 SYGVKD. CDR3 length equals 13 residues. The CDR3 spells CAIKGQRNTEAFF. The CDR3 DNA reads as TGTGCCATCAAGGGACAGCGGAACACTGAAGCTTTCTTT.

This clone has a handful of counts. This sequence joins TRBV7-9 and TRBJ2-7, with D perhaps TRBD1 (6 bases). With 2 bases removed from V and 6 bases from J, the gap between germline ends came to 11 bases. This CDR3 comprises 13 residues. Germline V CDR1 and CDR2: SEHNR, FQNEAQ (reference sequence). Written as DNA, the CDR3 is TGTGCCAGCAGCTTAACCCAGGGGCCCGAGCAGTACTTC. This sequence encodes CASSLTQGPEQYF. Full variable domain (remainder filled in from reference TRBV7-9 and TRBJ2-7): DTGVSQNPRHKITKRGQNVTFRCDPISEHNRLYWYRQTLGQGPEFLTYFQNEAQLEKSRLLSDRFSAERPKGSFSTLEIQRTEQGDSAMYLCASSLTQGPEQYFGPGTRLTVT.

The rearrangement joins TRBV19 to TRBJ1-2; possibly TRBD1 for D (5 bases). Germline values: CDR1 LNHDA, CDR2 SQIVND (reference sequence). The CDR3 loop spans 13 amino acids. Trimming removed 3 bases from V and 8 bases from J, with 13 bases in between. The CDR3 protein is CASSMRQGGGYTF. The CDR3 DNA reads TGTGCCAGTAGTATGAGGCAGGGAGGAGGCTACACCTTC.

This chain joins TRBV6-5 and TRBJ2-7; D possibly corresponds to TRBD2 (5 bases). Trimming shortened V by 2 bases and J by 2 bases, and 13 bases separated the two germline ends. Per germline, CDR1 MNHEY and CDR2 SVGAGI. The CDR3 is 15 residues long. The CDR3 sequence is CASSYEGVGTYEQYF. CDR3 nucleotide sequence: TGTGCCAGCAGTTACGAGGGTGTAGGGACCTACGAGCAGTACTTC.

This rearrangement joins TRBV29-1 to TRBJ2-7; TRBD1 agrees at 9 bases. Germline V gives CDR1 SQVTM, CDR2 ANQGSEA. The V gene end was trimmed by 6 bases and the J gene end by 3 bases; junction bases not matched to a gene: 12. This CDR3 is built from 15 residues. The CDR3 coding sequence is TGCAGCGTAGGAAAAGGACAGGGGAACCTCTACGAGCAGTACTTC. As protein: CSVGKGQGNLYEQYF.

This rearrangement joins TRBV9 to TRBJ2-5, with TRBD2 as a possible D gene (5 bases). Germline loops: CDR1 SGDLS, CDR2 YYNGEE. V was trimmed by 4 bases and J by 2 bases, leaving 9 bases between them. CDR3 size: 13 residues. The CDR3 spells CASSRRIQETQYF. In DNA form, the CDR3 reads TGTGCCAGCAGCAGGAGGATACAAGAGACCCAGTACTTC.

The chain combines TRBV15 with TRBJ2-7; 12 bases are a match to TRBD1. The CDR3 has 15 amino acids. J was trimmed by 3 bases and V by 5 bases; bases with no gene match: 5. The germline V gene has CDR1 LNHNV and CDR2 YYDKDF (reference sequence). The CDR3 DNA reads as TGTGCCACCAGCCAAGGGACAGGGGGCCTCTACGAGCAGTACTTC. Residues: CATSQGTGGLYEQYF.

The chain's CDR3 is CASSGDRPDQPQHF. CDR3 sequence (DNA): TGTGCCAGCAGTGGGGACAGGCCAGATCAGCCCCAGCATTTT. This chain uses TRBV6-1 with TRBJ1-5; 8 bases agree with TRBD1. The CDR3 has 14 amino acids. The germline V gene has CDR1 MNHNS and CDR2 SASEGT. The trim removed 4 bases at V and 5 bases at J, leaving 4 bases unmatched.

The chain has TRBV4-1 and TRBJ2-3; D remains unclear. Trimming cost V 4 bases and J 0 bases, with 14 bases left between them. The CDR3 length is 16 residues. The germline gives CDR1 MGHRA, CDR2 YSYEKL. DNA for the CDR3: TGCGCCAGCAGCCCCTACCATCCACGTAGCACAGATACGCAGTATTTT. Protein: CASSPYHPRSTDTQYF.

The J gene is TRBJ1-2, the V gene TRBV28; D not resolved. Germline CDR1 reads MDHEN; CDR2 reads SYDVKM. The CDR3 is made up of 14 amino acids. V was cut by 5 bases and J by 4 bases, with 14 bases left in between. The CDR3 spells CASSLPNSGYGYTF. CDR3 DNA: TGTGCCAGCAGTCTCCCCAACAGCGGCTATGGCTACACCTTC.

Points on this clone: The junction departs from the called germline gene at one end, perhaps through a read error. V usage is TRBV7-2 and J usage is TRBJ2-3; 9 bases are a match to TRBD2. The CDR3 is made up of 13 amino acids. CDR1 SGHTA and CDR2 FQGNSA come from the germline V gene. CDR3 sequence: CASSFRPGLAANF. In DNA, the CDR3 is TGTGCCAGCAGCTTCCGTCCGGGACTAGCCGCGAATTTT.

As concerns this clone: Other DNA sequences in this sample translate to the same CDR3. This chain uses TRBV29-1 with TRBJ1-1, with D possibly matching TRBD1 (5 bases). The length of the CDR3 is 13 residues. V dropped 2 bases and J dropped 1 base, with 8 bases sitting between them. Germline V gives CDR1 SQVTM, CDR2 ANQGSEA. The CDR3 spells CSVERGSNTEAFF. CDR3 coding DNA: TGCAGCGTTGAACGGGGGTCGAACACTGAAGCTTTCTTT.